This is a list of T cell receptor beta chains from one sample in a study of blood T cell repertoires in COVID-19. Produced via immunoSEQ multiplex PCR; TCRdb's table is partial and in-frame only. This sample carries roughly 700,000 clones, 85% to 90% of them seen once, and the ten largest clones take approximately 0.3%. Sequencing used peripheral blood. The receptors shown here come from a woman aged 18-29 years with acute or convalescent COVID-19. CDR3s include the opening cysteine and the closing phenylalanine or tryptophan. Clone size is given for some rows only: seen once, a few or many times, or a class if the clone is expanded.

v_call clone_size cdr3_aa
TRBV11-2 once CASSWDGRQFF
TRBV5-5 - CASSSGYEQYF
TRBV7-2 - CASSLSGTGSNEQFF
TRBV27 - CASSFSSRTGVRGYTF
TRBV10-3 - CAARGGWDGGYTF
TRBV3-1/TRBV3-2 - CASSQELAGAGSTDTQYF
TRBV9 - CASSVEWAGGSQYF
TRBV4-3 - CASSPPRLAGGNTGELFF
TRBV11-3 - CASSRRTGGRDEQFF
TRBV9 - CASSARQGNNEQFF
TRBV6-5 - CASRIEYNQPQHF
TRBV7-8 - CASSTTGQENYGYTF
TRBV7-2 - CASSFSGQVLNQPQHF
TRBV6-5 - CASSYSGSQYGYTF
TRBV2 - CASTSGGLASNEQFF
TRBV4-1 once CASTGLGGTYNEQFF
TRBV9 - CASSVESNSPLHF
TRBV15 - CATSRADRDTGELFF
TRBV5-1 - CASSLEGGTAETQYF
TRBV7-6 - CASSPSGGLSLTQYF
TRBV6-5 - CATRGGPAKNIQYF
TRBV12-3/TRBV12-4 - CASRLSSYNEQFF
TRBV7-3 - CASSFLTSNYGYTF
TRBV24-1 - CATSVAGQSGNQPQHF
TRBV27 - CASREDRRYSNQPQHF
TRBV5-6 - CASSLLRYGYTF
TRBV6-5 - CASDRLQGVPYGYTF
TRBV24-1 - CATSDSHRPQPQHF
TRBV14 - CASSQGGGSVTEAFF
TRBV5-1 - CASSRTGAYEQYF
TRBV2 once CASSATGGRNNQPQHF